One sample yielded the 23 T cell receptor beta chains listed below, sequenced in a study of blood T cell repertoires in COVID-19 (dated by TCRdb to 2018 to 2021). Library preparation used the immunoSEQ multiplex PCR assay. TCRdb mirrors the immuneACCESS table, restricted to in-frame sequences. Some clones are absent from its copies; in checked studies, under half trace to an unresolved V gene, and the reason for the others is unknown. The sample table lists 200,000 to 250,000 clones, 84% of them with a count of one. The ten biggest clones cover 5.5% to 7.5% of the sample. The sequenced sample consisted of PBMCs or T cells enriched from blood (not recorded which). The receptors come from a woman in her thirties or forties who had recovered from COVID-19.

This clone was counted once. The V gene is TRBV6-5, the J gene TRBJ2-1; D is uncertain. Trimming left V 7 bases short and J 10 bases short, with 11 bases between. Looked up from germline, CDR1 is MNHEY and CDR2 is SVGAGI. The CDR3 consists of 11 residues. The CDR3 bases are TGTGCCAGCACTAATAGCTGGGAGCAGTTCTTC. Its translation: CASTNSWEQFF.

The rearrangement joins TRBV18 to TRBJ1-4; 12 bases fit TRBD1. This CDR3 has 15 residues. V lost 2 bases, J lost 7 bases, and 2 bases stayed unmatched. Germline CDR1 reads KGHSH; CDR2 reads LQKENI. CDR3 coding DNA: TGTGCCAGCTCACCAGGGACAGGGGGCGGTGAAAAACTGTTTTTT. This encodes CASSPGTGGGEKLFF.

The chain has TRBV28 and TRBJ2-7; 9 nucleotides line up with TRBD1. The CDR3 sequence is 16 residues long. CDR1 is MDHEN, CDR2 SYDVKM, per germline. With 10 bases clipped from V and 0 bases from J, the junction kept 13 bases outside the gene matches. The CDR3 protein is CANWDRDRGDSYEQYF. The CDR3 nucleotides read TGTGCCAACTGGGACAGGGACCGGGGGGACTCCTACGAGCAGTACTTC.

The CDR3 loop is CASSQEAGDYGYTF. The DNA for the CDR3 is TGTGCCAGCAGCCAAGAGGCAGGGGACTATGGCTACACCTTC. The V call is TRBV3-1 (or the pseudogene TRBV3-2), the J call TRBJ1-2; D is perhaps TRBD1 (6 bases). Germline CDR1 LGHDT, CDR2 YNNKEL (reference sequence). The CDR3 sequence is 14 residues long. Trimming left V 0 bases short and J 3 bases short, with 8 bases between.

There are a few counts of this clone. The chain has TRBV5-1 and TRBJ1-4; D remains unclear. Trimming took off 0 bases at V and 8 bases at J, with 14 bases between the two ends. CDR1 and CDR2 (germline): SGHRS, YFSETQ. This CDR3 region has 15 residues. The CDR3 reads CASSLGAGFGEKLFF. As DNA, the CDR3 is TGCGCCAGCAGCTTGGGTGCGGGGTTCGGGGAAAAACTGTTTTTT.

The chain carries TRBV7-8 and TRBJ2-5; 10 bases fit TRBD2. The CDR3 loop spans 17 amino acids. Trimming at V came to 5 bases and at J to 5 bases, leaving 14 bases not matched to a gene. Looked up from germline, CDR1 is SGHVS and CDR2 is FQNEAQ. Here the CDR3 DNA reads TGTGCCAGCAGCCGGACTAGCGGAAGGGGGTGGGGGGAGACCCAGTACTTC. Protein sequence: CASSRTSGRGWGETQYF.

V is TRBV18 and J is TRBJ2-3, with a weak D call TRBD2 (5 bases). Germline assignment: CDR1 KGHSH and CDR2 LQKENI. The V gene lost 3 bases and the J gene lost 4 bases, with 11 bases spanning the gap. There are 14 residues in the CDR3. CDR3 in amino acids: CASSPSGPPDTQYF. The CDR3 DNA reads TGTGCCAGCTCACCCAGCGGTCCCCCAGATACGCAGTATTTT.

V usage is TRBV25-1 and J usage is TRBJ2-1; 7 positions agree with TRBD2. V shed 1 base and J 7 bases; nucleotides not matched to a gene: 10. Germline CDR1 is MGHDK and CDR2 is SYGVNS. The CDR3 extends over 16 amino acids. The CDR3 reads CASSESLLSGGNEQFF. CDR3 nucleotide sequence: TGTGCCAGCAGTGAATCCCTATTGTCGGGGGGAAATGAGCAGTTCTTC.

The gene calls are TRBV3-1 (or the pseudogene TRBV3-2) and TRBJ2-5; TRBD2 matches 10 bases. CDR1 LGHDT and CDR2 YNNKEL come from the germline V gene (reference sequence). The CDR3 is made up of 16 amino acids. Unmatched junction bases numbered 6, after V lost 1 base and J lost 4 bases. CDR3 amino acids: CASSQAALAGRETQYF. The CDR3 DNA follows: TGTGCCAGCAGCCAAGCGGCACTAGCGGGAAGAGAGACCCAGTACTTC.

The CDR3: CASTRDRDYGYTF. CDR3 in DNA: TGTGCCAGTACCCGGGACAGGGACTATGGCTACACCTTC. The chain couples TRBV19 to TRBJ1-2; 9 nucleotides match TRBD1. Germline CDR1 is LNHDA and CDR2 is SQIVND (reference sequence). V lost 7 bases and J lost 3; bases outside the gene matches: 3. This CDR3 has 13 residues.

This clone showed up just once. The CDR3 is CASSTLTENTEAFF. The CDR3 nucleotides are TGCGCCAGCAGCACACTGACAGAGAACACTGAAGCTTTCTTT. The J gene is TRBJ1-1, the V gene TRBV5-1; D is possibly TRBD1 (5 bases). Trimming cost V 4 bases and J 1 base, with 11 bases left between them. CDR1 and CDR2 (germline): SGHRS, YFSETQ. This CDR3 is 14 amino acids long.

The rearrangement links TRBV7-2 to TRBJ1-2, with D tentatively TRBD1 (5 bases). Germline V gene data show CDR1 as SGHTA and CDR2 as FQGNSA. The V end lost 5 bases, the J end lost 0 bases, and 10 bases lay between the germline ends. There are 14 residues in the CDR3. CDR3: CASSPDNTNYGYTF. The CDR3 DNA reads as TGTGCCAGCAGCCCGGACAACACTAACTATGGCTACACCTTC.

The rearrangement uses TRBV20-1 and TRBJ2-7; perhaps TRBD2 as D (6 bases). CDR1 and CDR2 (germline): DFQATT, SNEGSKA (reference sequence). The CDR3 sequence is 13 residues long. Trimming removed 3 bases from V and 3 bases from J, with 12 bases in between. CDR3 in DNA: TGCAGTGCTAGTACCTCGGGAGACTACGAGCAGTACGTC. As protein: CSASTSGDYEQYV.

V usage is TRBV19 and J usage is TRBJ2-7, with 7 positions matching TRBD1. This CDR3 has 13 residues. Germline V lookup: CDR1 LNHDA, CDR2 SQIVND (reference sequence). V trimming: 3 bases; J trimming: 5 bases; junction bases outside the gene matches: 4. In DNA form, the CDR3 reads TGTGCCAGTAGTATGGGCCAGGGGGACGAGCAGTACGTC. Amino acids: CASSMGQGDEQYV.

This clone was observed a single time. The chain links TRBV7-9 to TRBJ1-2, with D tentatively TRBD1 (5 bases). Looked up from germline, CDR1 is SEHNR and CDR2 is FQNEAQ (reference sequence). There are 12 residues in the CDR3. The germline V and J ends were trimmed by 4 bases and 8 bases, with 11 bases remaining between them. The CDR3, as DNA: TGTGCCAGCAGCTACAGGCTGGGGGGCTACACCTTC. Translating it yields CASSYRLGGYTF.

This clone has just one count. The rearrangement links TRBV24-1 to TRBJ1-2; D remains unclear. The V gene lost 2 bases and the J gene lost 5 bases, with 8 bases spanning the gap. The CDR3 consists of 13 residues. CDR1 is KGHDR and CDR2 is SFDVKD in the germline V gene. For the CDR3, the DNA is TGTGCCACCAGTGATTCTTATACATATGGCTACACCTTC. Translated, it gives CATSDSYTYGYTF.

The chain employs TRBV10-3 and TRBJ1-4, with 8 nucleotides matching TRBD1. The ends lost 3 bases at V and 8 bases at J; junction bases unmatched: 8. Germline V gene lookup returns CDR1 ENHRY and CDR2 SYGVKD. The CDR3 is 15 residues long. In DNA form, the CDR3 reads TGTGCCATCAGTGAAGGTGGACAGGGTGGGGAAAAACTGTTTTTT. The encoded protein is CAISEGGQGGEKLFF.

The sample holds one count of this clone. The chain has TRBV24-1 and TRBJ2-3, with 7 nucleotides matching TRBD1. The trim removed 4 bases at V and 0 bases at J, leaving 6 bases unmatched. The CDR3 loop spans 16 amino acids. CDR1 KGHDR and CDR2 SFDVKD come from the germline V gene. CDR3 protein: CATSETGTASTDTQYF. The CDR3 DNA sequence: TGTGCCACCAGTGAGACCGGGACAGCTAGCACAGATACGCAGTATTTT.

V gene TRBV27 combines with J gene TRBJ1-1, with 8 positions matching TRBD1. Germline CDR1 is MNHEY and CDR2 is SMNVEV (reference sequence). Losses at the gene ends were 3 bases for V and 7 bases for J; bases not matched to a gene: 7. The CDR3 contains 14 residues. The CDR3 DNA follows: TGTGCCAGCAGTTTCCTCAGGGGGCTCAGTGAAGCTTTCTTT. This gives the protein CASSFLRGLSEAFF.

The J gene is TRBJ1-1, the V gene TRBV7-6; 9 bases agree with TRBD1. Germline CDR1 and CDR2: SGHVS and FNYEAQ. Trimming took 2 bases from V and 5 from J; bases not matched to a gene: 6. The CDR3 sequence is 15 residues long. CDR3 sequence: CASSLLGQGGTEAFF. Written as DNA, the CDR3 is TGTGCCAGCAGCTTATTGGGACAGGGTGGGACTGAAGCTTTCTTT. The full variable domain, with the rest looked up from reference TRBV7-6 and TRBJ1-1, is GAGVSQSPRYKVTKRGQDVALRCDPISGHVSLYWYRQALGQGPEFLTYFNYEAQQDKSGLPNDRFSAERPEGSISTLTIQRTEQRDSAMYRCASSLLGQGGTEAFFGQGTRLTVV.

The chain carries TRBV7-9 and TRBJ1-1, with TRBD1 matching over 8 bases. Trimming at V came to 3 bases and at J to 7 bases, leaving 7 bases not matched to a gene. The CDR3 runs 14 residues. From germline, CDR1 is SEHNR and CDR2 FQNEAQ (reference sequence). CDR3 in amino acids: CASSFMTGVGEAFF. The CDR3 DNA reads TGTGCCAGCAGCTTCATGACAGGGGTAGGTGAAGCTTTCTTT. The full variable domain, rest sourced from reference TRBV7-9 and TRBJ1-1, is DTGVSQNPRHKITKRGQNVTFRCDPISEHNRLYWYRQTLGQGPEFLTYFQNEAQLEKSRLLSDRFSAERPKGSFSTLEIQRTEQGDSAMYLCASSFMTGVGEAFFGQGTRLTVV.

Written as DNA, the CDR3 is TGTGCCAGCAGTTCACCGGGACGGACTACTACCCAGTACTTC. It yields the protein CASSSPGRTTTQYF. The genes are TRBV28 and TRBJ2-5; maybe TRBD2 (6 bases). Per germline, CDR1 MDHEN and CDR2 SYDVKM. Trimming took 4 bases from V and 8 from J, leaving 17 bases between them. The CDR3 has 14 amino acids. Full variable domain (outside the CDR3, taken from reference TRBV28 and TRBJ2-5): DVKVTQSSRYLVKRTGEKVFLECVQDMDHENMFWYRQDPGLGLRLIYFSYDVKMKEKGDIPEGYSVSREKKERFSLILESASTNQTSMYLCASSSPGRTTTQYFGPGTRLLVL.

This clone was seen once. The genes are TRBV28 and TRBJ1-5, with TRBD1 identical over 9 bases. The junction had 8 bases not matched to a gene; V was cut back by 6 bases and J by 11 bases. Germline CDR1 reads MDHEN; CDR2 reads SYDVKM. The CDR3 has 13 amino acids. DNA of the CDR3: TGTGCCAGCAGAGACAGGGGGTTTCCGGCCCAGCATTTT. It is translated as CASRDRGFPAQHF.